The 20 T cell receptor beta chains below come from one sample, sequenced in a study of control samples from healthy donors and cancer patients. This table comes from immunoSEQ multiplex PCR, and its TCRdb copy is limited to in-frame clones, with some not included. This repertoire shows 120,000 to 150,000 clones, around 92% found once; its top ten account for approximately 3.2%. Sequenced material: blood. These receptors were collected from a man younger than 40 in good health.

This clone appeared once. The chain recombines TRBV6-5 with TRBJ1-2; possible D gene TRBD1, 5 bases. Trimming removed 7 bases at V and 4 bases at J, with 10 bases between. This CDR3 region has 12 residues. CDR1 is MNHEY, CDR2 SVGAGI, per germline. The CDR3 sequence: CASTGDGYGYTF. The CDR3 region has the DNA TGTGCCAGCACCGGGGACGGCTATGGCTACACCTTC.

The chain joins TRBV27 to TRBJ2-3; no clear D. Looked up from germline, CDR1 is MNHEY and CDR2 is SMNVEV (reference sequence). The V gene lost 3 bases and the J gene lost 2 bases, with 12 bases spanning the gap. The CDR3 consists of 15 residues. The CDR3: CASSLGIRLTDTQYF. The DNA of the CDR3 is TGTGCCAGCAGTTTGGGGATTAGACTCACAGATACGCAGTATTTT.

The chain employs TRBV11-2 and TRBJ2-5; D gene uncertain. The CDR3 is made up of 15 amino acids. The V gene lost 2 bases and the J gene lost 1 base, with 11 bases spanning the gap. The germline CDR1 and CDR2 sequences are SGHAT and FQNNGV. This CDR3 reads CASSLSSAFQETQYF. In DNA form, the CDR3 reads TGTGCCAGCAGCTTATCTTCGGCGTTCCAAGAGACCCAGTACTTC.

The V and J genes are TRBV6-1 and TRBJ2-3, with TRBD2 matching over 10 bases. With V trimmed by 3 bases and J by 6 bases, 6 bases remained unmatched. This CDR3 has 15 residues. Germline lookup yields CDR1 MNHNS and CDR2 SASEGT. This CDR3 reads CASSEVAGGADTQYF. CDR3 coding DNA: TGTGCCAGCAGTGAGGTAGCGGGGGGCGCGGATACGCAGTATTTT.

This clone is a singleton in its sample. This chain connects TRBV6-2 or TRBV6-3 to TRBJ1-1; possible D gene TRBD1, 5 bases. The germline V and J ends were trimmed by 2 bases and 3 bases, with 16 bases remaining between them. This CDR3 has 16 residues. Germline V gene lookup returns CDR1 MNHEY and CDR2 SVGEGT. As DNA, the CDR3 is TGTGCCAGCAGTTACGGGACCCGAGCGGTGGACACTGAAGCTTTCTTT. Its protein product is CASSYGTRAVDTEAFF.

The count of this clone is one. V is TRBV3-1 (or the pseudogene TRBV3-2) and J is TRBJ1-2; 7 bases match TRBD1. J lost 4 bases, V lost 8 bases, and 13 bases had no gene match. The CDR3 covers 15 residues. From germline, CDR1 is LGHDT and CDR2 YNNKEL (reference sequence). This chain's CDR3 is CASSEGAHTFYGYTF. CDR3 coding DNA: TGTGCCAGCTCAGAGGGGGCTCATACTTTCTATGGCTACACCTTC.

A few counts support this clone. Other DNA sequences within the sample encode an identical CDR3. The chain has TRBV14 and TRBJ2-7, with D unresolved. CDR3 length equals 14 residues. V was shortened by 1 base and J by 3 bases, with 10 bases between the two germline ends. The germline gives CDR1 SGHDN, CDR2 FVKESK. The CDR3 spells CASSQVISSYEQYF. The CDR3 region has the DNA TGTGCCAGCAGCCAAGTTATTAGCAGCTACGAGCAGTACTTC.

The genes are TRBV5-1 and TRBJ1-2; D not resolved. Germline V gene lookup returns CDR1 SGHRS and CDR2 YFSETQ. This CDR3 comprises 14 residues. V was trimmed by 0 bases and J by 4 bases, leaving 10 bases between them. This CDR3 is CASSLGPEGYGYTF. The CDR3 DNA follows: TGCGCCAGCAGCTTGGGACCCGAGGGCTATGGCTACACCTTC.

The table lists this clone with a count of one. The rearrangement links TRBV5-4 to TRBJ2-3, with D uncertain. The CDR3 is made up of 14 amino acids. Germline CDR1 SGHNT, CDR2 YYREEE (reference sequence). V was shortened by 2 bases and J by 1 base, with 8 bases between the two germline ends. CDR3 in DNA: TGTGCCAGCAGCTTCTCAAGAGGCACAGATACGCAGTATTTT. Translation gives CASSFSRGTDTQYF.

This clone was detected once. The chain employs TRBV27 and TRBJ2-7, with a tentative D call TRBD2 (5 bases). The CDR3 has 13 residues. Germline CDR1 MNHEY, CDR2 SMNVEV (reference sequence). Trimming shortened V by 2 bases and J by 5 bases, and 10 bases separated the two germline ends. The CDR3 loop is CASSLIGSNEQYF. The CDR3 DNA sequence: TGTGCCAGCAGTTTAATTGGGAGCAACGAGCAGTACTTC.

The CDR3 sequence is CAISHTGPSNTGELFF. The CDR3 DNA sequence: TGTGCCATCAGTCATACCGGGCCATCTAACACCGGGGAGCTGTTTTTT. The chain is built from TRBV10-3 and TRBJ2-2, with no clear D. The CDR3 contains 16 residues. The V gene's germline CDR1 is ENHRY and CDR2 SYGVKD. V lost 5 bases and J 2 bases, leaving 15 bases between the germline ends.

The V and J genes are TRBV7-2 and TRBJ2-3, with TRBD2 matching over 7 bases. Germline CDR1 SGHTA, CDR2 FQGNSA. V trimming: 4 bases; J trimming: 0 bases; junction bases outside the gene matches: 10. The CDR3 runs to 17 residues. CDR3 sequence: CASSSRASGGSTDTQYF. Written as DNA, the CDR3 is TGTGCCAGCAGCTCCCGGGCTAGCGGAGGAAGCACAGATACGCAGTATTTT.

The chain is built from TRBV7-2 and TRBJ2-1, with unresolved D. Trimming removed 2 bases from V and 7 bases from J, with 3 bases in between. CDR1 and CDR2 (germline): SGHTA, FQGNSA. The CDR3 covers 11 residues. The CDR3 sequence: CASSLRNEQFF. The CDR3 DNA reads TGTGCCAGCAGCTTAAGGAATGAGCAGTTCTTC.

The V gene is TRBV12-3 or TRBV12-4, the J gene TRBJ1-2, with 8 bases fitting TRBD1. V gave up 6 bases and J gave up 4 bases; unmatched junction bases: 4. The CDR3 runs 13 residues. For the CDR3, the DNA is TGTGCCAGCAGCCCCGGACAGGGCTATGGCTACACCTTC. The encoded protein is CASSPGQGYGYTF.

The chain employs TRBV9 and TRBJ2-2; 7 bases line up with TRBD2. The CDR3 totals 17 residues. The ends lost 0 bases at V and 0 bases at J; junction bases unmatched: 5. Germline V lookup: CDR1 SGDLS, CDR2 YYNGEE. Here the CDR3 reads CASSVETAGANTGELFF. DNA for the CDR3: TGTGCCAGCAGCGTAGAGACGGCGGGGGCGAACACCGGGGAGCTGTTTTTT.

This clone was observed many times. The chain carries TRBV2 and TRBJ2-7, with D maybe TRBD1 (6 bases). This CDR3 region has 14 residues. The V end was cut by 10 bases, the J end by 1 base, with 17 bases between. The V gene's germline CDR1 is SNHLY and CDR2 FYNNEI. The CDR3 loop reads CATLISGQSYEQYF. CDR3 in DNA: TGTGCCACACTTATTTCCGGACAGTCCTACGAGCAGTACTTC. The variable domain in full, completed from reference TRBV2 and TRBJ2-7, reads EPEVTQTPSHQVTQMGQEVILRCVPISNHLYFYWYRQILGQKVEFLVSFYNNEISEKSEIFDDQFSVERPDGSNFTLKIRSTKLEDSAMYFCATLISGQSYEQYFGPGTRLTVT.

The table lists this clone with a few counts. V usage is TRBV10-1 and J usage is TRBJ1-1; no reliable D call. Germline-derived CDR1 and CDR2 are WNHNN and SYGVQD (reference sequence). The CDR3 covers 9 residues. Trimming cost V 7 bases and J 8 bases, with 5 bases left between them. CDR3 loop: CASTREAFF. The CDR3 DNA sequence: TGCGCCAGCACCAGGGAAGCTTTCTTT.

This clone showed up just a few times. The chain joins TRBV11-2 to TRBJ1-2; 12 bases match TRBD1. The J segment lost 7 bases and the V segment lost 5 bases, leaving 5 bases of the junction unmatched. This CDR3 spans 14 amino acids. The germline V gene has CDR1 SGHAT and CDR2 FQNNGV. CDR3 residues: CASSPGTGGFGYTF. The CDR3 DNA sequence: TGTGCCAGCAGCCCTGGGACAGGGGGCTTTGGCTACACCTTC. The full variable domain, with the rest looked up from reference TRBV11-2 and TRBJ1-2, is EAGVAQSPRYKIIEKRQSVAFWCNPISGHATLYWYQQILGQGPKLLIQFQNNGVVDDSQLPKDRFSAERLKGVDSTLKIQPAKLEDSAVYLCASSPGTGGFGYTFGSGTRLTVV.

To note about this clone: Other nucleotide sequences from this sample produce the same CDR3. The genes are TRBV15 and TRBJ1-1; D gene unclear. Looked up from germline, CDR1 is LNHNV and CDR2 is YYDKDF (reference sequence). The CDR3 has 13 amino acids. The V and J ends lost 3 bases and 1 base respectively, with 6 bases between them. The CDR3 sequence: CATSRTANTEAFF. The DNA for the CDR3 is TGTGCCACCAGCAGGACGGCGAACACTGAAGCTTTCTTT.

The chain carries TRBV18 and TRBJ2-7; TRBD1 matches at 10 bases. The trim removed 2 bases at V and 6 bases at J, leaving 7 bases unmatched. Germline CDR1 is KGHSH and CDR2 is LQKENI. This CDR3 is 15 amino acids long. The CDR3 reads CASSPRQGALTEQYF. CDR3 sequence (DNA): TGTGCCAGCTCACCAAGACAGGGGGCCCTCACCGAGCAGTACTTC.